The 10 T cell receptor beta chains in this list originate from one sample, sequenced in a study of human T cells and chemical hapten exposure (dated by TCRdb to about 2021). Library generation was performed with RACE. Sequencing instrument: NextSeq 500. The public reads were run again by TCRdb, first through fastp at Q25 and then through MiXCR, and only productive beta chains were kept. One record per CDR3 amino acid sequence lists the most common genes and DNA. The sample table holds under 75,000 distinct CDR3 sequences, of which approximately 9% were seen once. The ten top clones hold around 3.5% of the sample. The intended sense of this specimen's time point label: patch test 2, 6 weeks after DPC sensitization. The treatment or condition label here, explained by the study, means: therapeutic diphenylcyclopropenone sensitization with weekly scalp DPC. The sample consisted of whole blood, taken in connection with sensitization to the hapten diphenylcyclopropenone (DPC). Receptor source: a woman aged 50 to 65 with alopecia areata. Some clones in this sample may be carry-over from other donors' samples.

This clonotype was seen more than once but under ten times. This chain uses TRBV5-1 with TRBJ2-3; D could derive from TRBD1 or TRBD2 (5 bases each). CDR3 length equals 15 residues. The germline CDR1 and CDR2 sequences are SGHRS and YFSETQ. V was cut by 0 bases and J by 3 bases, with 11 bases left in between. CDR3 amino acids: CASSLAGTQTDTQYF. The CDR3 coding sequence is TGCGCCAGCAGCTTGGCCGGGACCCAAACAGATACGCAGTATTTT.

The genes are TRBV6-2 or TRBV6-3 and TRBJ1-1; D unclear. The CDR3 is 13 amino acids. V lost 5 bases to trimming and J lost 6 bases, with 13 bases between them. Per the germline V gene, CDR1 is MNHEY and CDR2 is SVGEGT. The CDR3 spells CASSLVRLAEAFF. CDR3 nucleotide sequence: TGTGCCAGCAGTCTCGTCCGTCTCGCTGAAGCTTTCTTT.

The chain uses TRBV27 and TRBJ2-7; 10 bases fit TRBD2. The germline V gene encodes CDR1 MNHEY and CDR2 SMNVEV (reference sequence). The CDR3 length is 16 residues. The V and J ends lost 6 bases and 2 bases, in that order; junction bases with no gene match: 10. Here the CDR3 reads CASRGYTSGTPYEQYF. CDR3 DNA sequence: TGTGCCAGCAGGGGGTACACTAGCGGGACCCCCTACGAGCAGTACTTC.

This clonotype was found many times. The rearrangement uses TRBV5-1 and TRBJ1-1; no reliable D call. The CDR3 covers 15 residues. Germline V CDR1 and CDR2: SGHRS, YFSETQ. V lost 0 bases and J lost 1, with 10 bases in between. CDR3 residues: CASSLATVTNTEAFF. CDR3 DNA sequence: TGCGCCAGCAGCTTGGCCACAGTTACGAACACTGAAGCTTTCTTT.

J is TRBJ2-3 and V is TRBV18; TRBD2 aligns across 10 bases. V lost 3 bases and J lost 0; bases outside the gene matches: 0. CDR3 length equals 15 residues. Germline lookup yields CDR1 KGHSH and CDR2 LQKENI. The CDR3 region has the DNA TGTGCCAGCTCACCGACTAGCGGGAGCACAGATACGCAGTATTTT. This sequence encodes CASSPTSGSTDTQYF.

The sample holds many counts of this clonotype. The CDR3 is CASSGGEQGAIAEAFF. The CDR3 DNA sequence: TGCGCCAGCAGTGGGGGCGAACAGGGGGCGATCGCTGAAGCTTTCTTT. The gene calls are TRBV5-1 and TRBJ1-1; 9 bases map to TRBD1. Germline CDR1 is SGHRS and CDR2 is YFSETQ. The CDR3 contains 16 residues. V trimming: 5 bases; J trimming: 6 bases; junction bases outside the gene matches: 14.

The chain recombines TRBV11-1 with TRBJ2-5, with 8 bases aligning to TRBD2. In germline, CDR1 is SGHAT, CDR2 FQDESV (reference sequence). CDR3 size: 15 residues. V shed 5 bases and J 1 base; nucleotides not matched to a gene: 6. The CDR3 here is CASSEMGLGQETQYF. CDR3 sequence (DNA): TGTGCCAGCAGCGAAATGGGACTAGGCCAAGAGACCCAGTACTTC. The full variable domain, in which reference TRBV11-1 and TRBJ2-5 provide the parts outside the CDR3, is EAEVAQSPRYKITEKSQAVAFWCDPISGHATLYWYRQILGQGPELLVQFQDESVVDDSQLPKDRFSAERLKGVDSTLKIQPAELGDSAMYLCASSEMGLGQETQYFGPGTRLLVL.

This chain joins TRBV19 and TRBJ1-5; D is possibly TRBD1 (5 bases). The CDR3 is 15 amino acids. Trimming pared 6 bases from V and 7 bases from J, leaving 19 bases between. CDR1 LNHDA and CDR2 SQIVND come from the germline V gene (reference sequence). The CDR3 region has the DNA TGTGCCAGTAGCCAATGGGGGGGAGGATCGCAGCCCCAGCATTTT. Its protein product is CASSQWGGGSQPQHF.

This clonotype occurred a few times. This sequence joins TRBV15 and TRBJ2-7; possible D gene TRBD1, 6 bases. Trimming shortened V by 0 bases and J by 7 bases, and 16 bases separated the two germline ends. Germline CDR1 reads LNHNV; CDR2 reads YYDKDF (reference sequence). The CDR3 is 15 amino acids. CDR3 residues: CATSRDSYRAQEQYF. The CDR3 nucleotides are TGTGCCACCAGCAGAGATAGTTACAGGGCCCAGGAGCAGTACTTC. Filled out from reference TRBV15 and TRBJ2-7, the complete variable domain reads DAMVIQNPRYQVTQFGKPVTLSCSQTLNHNVMYWYQQKSSQAPKLLFHYYDKDFNNEADTPDNFQSRRPNTSFCFLDIRSPGLGDTAMYLCATSRDSYRAQEQYFGPGTRLTVT.

The chain links TRBV7-9 to TRBJ2-2; TRBD2 might be the D (5 bases). Germline V lookup: CDR1 SEHNR, CDR2 FQNEAQ (reference sequence). V dropped 3 bases and J dropped 8 bases, with 16 bases sitting between them. The CDR3 totals 15 residues. The CDR3 DNA reads TGTGCCAGCAGCTTGGCCGCTAGCCCTACTGGGGAGCTGTTTTTT. This codes for CASSLAASPTGELFF.